This entry features one T cell receptor beta chain sequence. Its antigen is as yet unknown. This sample is drawn from a study of long-term antiretroviral therapy in people with HIV. Findings and limits, study-wide: Diversity increased after ART yet remained lower than in transplant donor controls. Clones that expanded before ART (that is, prior to treatment) dominated the repertoire at all time points.

Sequencing relied on immunoSEQ assay v3.0, run at survey level. What sequencing targeted per sample was about 35,000-55,000 T-cell genomes. The repertoire was sequenced with immunoSEQ multiplex PCR; TCRdb's copy has only in-frame clones and lacks some. The sample includes some 15,000 clones, 88% seen only once; the top ten take around 12%. With 6 bases removed from V and 0 bases from J, the gap between germline ends came to 11 bases. The CDR3 spans 14 residues. The germline CDR1 and CDR2 sequences are MNHNY and SVGAGI (reference sequence). This chain uses TRBV6-6 with TRBJ1-1, with unresolved D. The source material was unsorted PBMCs, sampled 6.9 years after starting antiretroviral therapy. The clonotype originates from a man aged 45-60 years with HIV. The CDR3 loop is CASSPPKLNTEAFF. CDR3 coding DNA: TGTGCCAGCAGCCCTCCTAAGTTGAACACTGAAGCTTTCTTT.